Given below is one T cell receptor (beta chain) in context. TCRdb keeps only in-frame clones here, not all; method: immunoSEQ multiplex PCR. Found here are approximately 100,000 clones, 91% of them singletons; the top ten hold approximately 1%. The entry originates in a study of PD-L1 blockade in urothelial cancer. Study background: Median T cell yield per blood sample was more than 130,000 cells.

The germline gives CDR1 MNHEY, CDR2 SMNVEV (reference sequence). Trimming took 7 bases from V and 3 from J; bases not matched to a gene: 12. CDR3 size: 16 residues. The TCR sequence derives from a woman aged 80 or over with urothelial cancer. The chain is built from TRBV27 and TRBJ2-3, with 8 nucleotides matching TRBD1. The sequencing used PBMCs, collected around atezolizumab (anti-PD-L1) treatment. The CDR3 sequence: CASTERRTGKTDTQYF. The DNA of the CDR3 is TGTGCCAGCACTGAAAGGAGGACAGGGAAGACAGATACGCAGTATTTT.